This T cell receptor (beta chain) was recovered during a study of T cells in Graves' hyperthyroidism and ophthalmopathy (dated by TCRdb to between 2018 and 2021). Background for the entire study: Peripheral blood samples were taken at initial diagnosis, before any treatment was given. To identify TCR V-J signatures that set the groups apart, the researchers used a discovery cohort of 100 patients, made up of 43 with Graves' ophthalmopathy and some 55 with stable Graves' hyperthyroidism. The 100 discovery patients were randomly split 7:3 into training and test sets. The paper describes TCR Vbeta CDR3 sequencing of 140 or so peripheral blood samples, made up of roughly 40 ophthalmopathy patients, roughly 75 hyperthyroidism patients and about 17 progressor patients. The study also compared thyroid tissue and blood T-cell repertoires from roughly six Graves' hyperthyroidism patients. Prospective prediction of ophthalmopathy was tested in an independent validation cohort consisting of fewer than 20 hyperthyroidism patients and 15 or so patients who later progressed to ophthalmopathy. After blood sampling, hyperthyroidism patients were treated with methimazole at a starting dose of 30 mg daily, and ophthalmopathy patients were treated with high-dose intravenous methylprednisolone. General study outcomes and caveats: No statistical method was used to set the sample size in advance, and investigators knew the group allocation. A model built on a 13 V-J signature distinguished ophthalmopathy from stable hyperthyroidism, reaching roughly 88% sensitivity and approximately 81% specificity in cross-validation and 80%/75% in testing. In validation, the model predicted progression to ophthalmopathy a median of roughly 6.2 months before onset, with around 70% sensitivity and roughly 77% specificity. Blood samples also contained most of the expanded thyroid clonotypes (frequency above 0.001), which suggests that blood repertoires may reflect thyroid immune responses.

TCR beta CDR3 regions were amplified from RNA transcripts. The TCR CDR3 was subjected to a first round of RT-PCR using the HTBI primer set and the Qiagen OneStep RT-PCR kit. The libraries were constructed in a second round of multiplex PCR and then size-selected and purified. The libraries were sequenced on an Illumina HiSeq2000 using paired-end 100 bp reads. In the original analysis: SOAPnuke was used to process the raw data, throwing out any read that contained adapters or uncalled bases, had a mean Phred below 15, or lacked an exact constant-primer or identifier match. High-quality paired reads were merged using COPE v1.2.5, and each unique nucleotide sequence was defined as a clonotype. Clonotypes were aligned to IMGT TRBV, TRBD and TRBJ reference segments using MiTCR v1.1. Analysis was restricted to V-J combinations with a frequency above 0.0001, which covered 99% to 99.2% of repertoires. The TCS score was defined as F50 (clonal expansion) divided by E x V (chaos), with BLOSUM62-based TCRdist calculated between CDR3 peptides within each V-J. Welch's t-statistics and random forest reduced just over 500 V-J features to under 15, which were used in a naive Bayes classifier (R e1071). TCRdb reprocessing: public reads trimmed at Q25 with fastp, clones called with MiXCR, in-frame beta chains kept. Records with the same CDR3 protein are collapsed into one entry carrying the most frequent genes and DNA. These V and J calls derive from TCRdb rather than the authors' analysis. Present in this sample are around 450,000 distinct CDR3 sequences, 15% to 19% of which were seen just once. The ten biggest clones cover roughly 7.4% of the sample.

Taken from cysteine to phenylalanine, the CDR3 has 14 residues. The CDR3 DNA has 42 bases and is translated from base 1. The germline V gene gives CDR1 as LGHNA and CDR2 as YNFKEQ. Trimming costs V 0 bases and J 2 bases, and their ends lie 5 bases apart. Stable Graves' hyperthyroidism was defined as the absence of progression to ophthalmopathy over 18 months of follow-up. The hyperthyroidism patients were between 18 and 65 years old and newly diagnosed, with a disease duration of less than 2 months. The study excluded patients with uncontrolled infections, other autoimmune diseases, pregnancy or lactation. Diagnoses were established on the basis of clinical symptoms, serum thyroxine and TRAb, thyroid ultrasound, and orbital computed tomography. PBMCs were isolated from about 9.2 ml of fresh peripheral blood by Ficoll-Paque density gradient centrifugation. Total RNA was extracted with Trizol reagent, and quality was checked on an Agilent 2100 Bioanalyzer.

Details on this clonotype: Its specific antigen is unknown. Per-base qualities were not stored, and no clone one base away is much larger.

The material sequenced was blood. The chain joins TRBV4-2 to TRBJ2-1; the D gene cannot be named for sure. The sequence derives from a woman between 18 and 29 years old with Graves' hyperthyroidism. The CDR3 protein sequence reads: CASSQDLAYNEQFF. The DNA sequence is as follows: TGTGCCAGCAGCCAAGATCTTGCCTACAATGAGCAGTTCTTC.